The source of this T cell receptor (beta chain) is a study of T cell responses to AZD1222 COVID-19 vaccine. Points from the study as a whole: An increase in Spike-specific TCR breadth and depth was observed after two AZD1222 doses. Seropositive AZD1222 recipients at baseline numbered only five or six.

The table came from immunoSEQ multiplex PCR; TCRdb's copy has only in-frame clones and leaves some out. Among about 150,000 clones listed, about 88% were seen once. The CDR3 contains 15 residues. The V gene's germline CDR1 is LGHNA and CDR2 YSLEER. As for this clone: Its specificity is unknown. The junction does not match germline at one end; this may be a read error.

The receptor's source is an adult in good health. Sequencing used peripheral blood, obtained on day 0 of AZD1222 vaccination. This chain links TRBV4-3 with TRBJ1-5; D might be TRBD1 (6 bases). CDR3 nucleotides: TGCGCCAGCGGCCAAGGCGGGGGGGGCAGTCAGCCCCAGCATTTT. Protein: CASGQGGGGSQPQHF.